What follows describes a single T cell receptor beta chain. Its cognate antigen is unknown. Treatment here: 15 to 20 received Ad26.COV2.S at low or high dose, single or two shots; about 5 received placebo; per-sample allocation not given. Collection of samples fell on day 63 after the first vaccine or placebo injection. The sample came from a Boston adult aged 18-55 years. These data belong to a study of Ad26.COV2.S vaccination and SARS-CoV-2 variants. Study observations and caveats: Placebo recipients trailed vaccine recipients in spike-specific TCR breadth. There was a possibility that the TCR breadth and depth analyses underestimated total T cell responses. Post-vaccination spike-specific CD8+ and CD4+ T cell responses reportedly had substantial breadth.

TCRdb's copy holds only in-frame clones and misses some; the assay was immunoSEQ multiplex PCR. In the table there are 400,000 to 500,000 clones, nearly 90% of which are singletons. CDR1 and CDR2 from the germline V gene are LGHNA and YSLEER. J lost 2 bases, V lost 1 base, and 10 bases had no gene match. This CDR3 has 17 residues. This chain joins TRBV4-3 and TRBJ1-2; 7 nucleotides match TRBD1. The TCR sequence derives from a person aged 18-60 years who received the Ad26.COV2.S COVID-19 vaccine or a placebo. Here the sequenced sample was peripheral blood, taken in a trial of Ad26.COV2.S vaccine versus placebo. CDR3 loop: CASSQVSDRDSNYGYTF. In DNA, the CDR3 is TGCGCCAGCAGCCAAGTCAGCGACCGGGACAGCAACTATGGCTACACCTTC.